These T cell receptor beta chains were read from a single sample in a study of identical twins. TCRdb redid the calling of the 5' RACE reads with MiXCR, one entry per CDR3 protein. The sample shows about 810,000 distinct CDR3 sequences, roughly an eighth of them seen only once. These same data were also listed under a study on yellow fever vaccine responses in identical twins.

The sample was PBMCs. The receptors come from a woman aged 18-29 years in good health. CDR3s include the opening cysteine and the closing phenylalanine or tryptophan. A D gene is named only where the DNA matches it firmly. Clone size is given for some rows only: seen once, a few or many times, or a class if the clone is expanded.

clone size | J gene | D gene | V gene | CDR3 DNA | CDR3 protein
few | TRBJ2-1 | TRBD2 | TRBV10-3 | TGTGCCATCAGGGCGGGACTAGCGGGAGGCAATGAGCAGTTCTTC | CAIRAGLAGGNEQFF
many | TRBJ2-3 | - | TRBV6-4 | TGTGCCAGCAGTGTCCAAGGATTCACAGATACGCAGTATTTT | CASSVQGFTDTQYF
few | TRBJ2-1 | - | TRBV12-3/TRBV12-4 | TGTGCCAGCAGTTTAACGTTCTCAGAACAGTTCTTC | CASSLTFSEQFF
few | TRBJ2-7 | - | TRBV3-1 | TGTGCCAGCAGCCAACCCGTAGCTGCCGGCTACGAGCAGTACTTC | CASSQPVAAGYEQYF
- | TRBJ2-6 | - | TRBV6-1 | TGTGCCAGCACCGAGATTTCTGGGGCCAACGTCCTGACTTTC | CASTEISGANVLTF
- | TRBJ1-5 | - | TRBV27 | TGTGCCAGCAGTCAACGGACAGCCCGTAATCAGCCCCAGCATTTT | CASSQRTARNQPQHF
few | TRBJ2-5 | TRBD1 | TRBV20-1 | TGCAGTGCCCCGGACCTGGGACAGGGAGGAGAGACCCAGTACTTC | CSAPDLGQGGETQYF
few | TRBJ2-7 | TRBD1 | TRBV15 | TGTGCCACCAGCAGAGTAGGGACAGGGAACTACGAGCAGTACTTC | CATSRVGTGNYEQYF
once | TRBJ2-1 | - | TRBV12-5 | TGTGCTAGTGGTTTGGTACCCGGTAGCGAAACCTACAATGAGCAGTTCTTC | CASGLVPGSETYNEQFF
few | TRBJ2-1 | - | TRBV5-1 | TGCGCCAGCAGCTTCAACGGAGAAACCGGAGCGAATGGGCAGTTCTTC | CASSFNGETGANGQFF
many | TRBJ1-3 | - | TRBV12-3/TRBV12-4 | TGTGCCCGACCCCGGGACTCTGGAAACACCATATATTTT | CARPRDSGNTIYF
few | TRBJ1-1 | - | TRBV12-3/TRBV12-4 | TGTGCCAGCAGCCCTTCCACCCCCCCAAACGCTTTCTTT | CASSPSTPPNAFF
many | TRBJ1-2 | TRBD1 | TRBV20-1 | TGCAGTGCTAGAAAACCGGGACAGGGAAACTATGGCTACACCTTC | CSARKPGQGNYGYTF
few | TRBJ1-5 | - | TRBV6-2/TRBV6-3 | TGTGCCAGCAGTTACCCGAGGGGACCCAATCAGCCCCAGCATTTT | CASSYPRGPNQPQHF
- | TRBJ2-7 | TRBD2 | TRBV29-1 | TGCAGCTTCCGGACTAGCGGAGTATCCTACGAGCAGTACTTC | CSFRTSGVSYEQYF
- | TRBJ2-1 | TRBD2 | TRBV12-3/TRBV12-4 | TGTGCCAGCAGTCGGACTGGGACTAGCGGGACTCGCGATGAGCAGTTCTTC | CASSRTGTSGTRDEQFF
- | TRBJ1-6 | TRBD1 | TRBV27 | TGTGCCAGTAGCAGACAGGGGGCTTCACCCCTCCACTTT | CASSRQGASPLHF
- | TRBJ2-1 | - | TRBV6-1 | TGTGCCAGCATTCTTTCTAATGGGGATGAGCAGTTCTTC | CASILSNGDEQFF
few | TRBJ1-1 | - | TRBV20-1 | TGCAGTGCAACCCGGGGGCCCACTGAAGCTTTCTTT | CSATRGPTEAFF
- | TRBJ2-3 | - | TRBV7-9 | TGTGCCAGCAGCTTACGCCAGCAGGATACGCAGTATTTT | CASSLRQQDTQYF
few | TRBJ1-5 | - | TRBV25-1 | TGTGCCAGCAGTGCCGGGGGCCCCCTTAGGGATCAGCCCCAGCATTTT | CASSAGGPLRDQPQHF
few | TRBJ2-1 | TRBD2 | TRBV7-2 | TGTGCCAGCAGCTTAGCCCTAGGACTAGCGGGAAACAATGAGCAGTTCTTC | CASSLALGLAGNNEQFF
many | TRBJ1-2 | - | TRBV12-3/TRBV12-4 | TGTGCCAGCAGCTCCCCACCTAGTCCCTATGGCTACACCTTC | CASSSPPSPYGYTF
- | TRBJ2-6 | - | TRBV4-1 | TGCGCCAGCAGCCAAATCCCTGGGGACTCTGGGGCCAACGTCCTGACTTTC | CASSQIPGDSGANVLTF
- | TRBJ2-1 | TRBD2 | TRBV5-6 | TGTGCCAGCAACTTACTAGCGGGAGTTTTCGGGAATGAGCAGTTCTTC | CASNLLAGVFGNEQFF
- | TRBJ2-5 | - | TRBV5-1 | TGCGCCAGCAGCACCTGGGCCGCCCAGGAGACCCAGTACTTC | CASSTWAAQETQYF
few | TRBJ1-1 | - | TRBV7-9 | TGTGCCAGCAGCTTGGGACAAAGGGAGGACACTGAAGCTTTCTTT | CASSLGQREDTEAFF
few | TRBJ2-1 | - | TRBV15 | TGTGCCACCAGCAGCCGGGACCAGATTATCGATGAGCAGTTCTTC | CATSSRDQIIDEQFF
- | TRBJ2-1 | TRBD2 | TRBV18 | TGTGCCAGCTCACCGGGAAGTAGCGGGGGGTACAATGAGCAGTTCTTC | CASSPGSSGGYNEQFF
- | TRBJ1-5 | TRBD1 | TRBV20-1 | TGCAGTGCTAGTCCAACCACAGGGGCTCGGAGCAATCAGCCCCAGCATTTT | CSASPTTGARSNQPQHF
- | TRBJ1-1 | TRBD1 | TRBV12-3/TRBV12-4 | TGTGCCAGCAGTCACATTGACAGGGGCACTGAAGCTTTCTTT | CASSHIDRGTEAFF
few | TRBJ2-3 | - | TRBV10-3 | TGTGCCACCAGTGATCGTGATAGGACTACCGCAGATACGCAGTATTTT | CATSDRDRTTADTQYF
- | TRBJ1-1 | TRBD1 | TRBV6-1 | TGTGCCACAAAACGGACAGGAACGAACACTGAAGCTTTCTTT | CATKRTGTNTEAFF
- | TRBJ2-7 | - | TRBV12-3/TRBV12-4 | TGTGCCAGCAGTTTTTTGGGCTTGGGAGGACACTATGACTCCTACGAGCAGTACTTC | CASSFLGLGGHYDSYEQYF
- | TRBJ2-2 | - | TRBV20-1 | TGCAGTGCTAGACGGGAGCGGGTCACCGGGGAGCTGTTTTTT | CSARRERVTGELFF
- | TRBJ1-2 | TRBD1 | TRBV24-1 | TGTGCCACCTGGACAGGGGCCCATGGCTACACCTTC | CATWTGAHGYTF
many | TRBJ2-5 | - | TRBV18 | TGTGCCAGCTCACTACTGGAGGGGCCGATTTTGGAGACCCAGTACTTC | CASSLLEGPILETQYF